Each of the 24 T cell receptor beta chains below was sequenced from the same sample in a study of vaccination and CD4 T cells after COVID-19. Specified treatment: approximately 9-day PBMC culture with coronavirus spike peptide pools or control peptides (ViraFEST assay). These TCRs' antigens remain unknown. The assay that was used to sequence DNA from cultured CD4+ T cells was the Oncomine TCR Beta short-read assay. TCRdb passed the PCR reads through MiXCR, listing each CDR3 protein once. The profile shows about 21,000 distinct CDR3 sequences, roughly two fifths of them singletons. This specimen was CD4+ T cells from blood, cultured in vitro, taken before SARS-CoV-2 vaccination. The receptors stem from a human donor who received a COVID-19 vaccine.

This chain uses TRBV20-1 with TRBJ2-3; 7 bases line up with TRBD2. The CDR3 is 14 residues long. From germline, CDR1 is DFQATT and CDR2 SNEGSKA (reference sequence). J was trimmed by 2 bases and V by 5 bases; bases with no gene match: 7. The CDR3 DNA follows: TGCAGTGCTGGACTAGTCGGAATCACAGATACGCAGTATTTT. Translated: CSAGLVGITDTQYF.

The chain combines TRBV20-1 with TRBJ2-3; perhaps TRBD2 as D (5 bases). The germline V gene encodes CDR1 DFQATT and CDR2 SNEGSKA (reference sequence). The CDR3 is 14 residues long. Trimming cost V 3 bases and J 5 bases, with 15 bases left between them. In DNA form, the CDR3 reads TGCAGTGCTAGTATACCCCCGGGGAGAGATACGCAGTATTTT. This codes for CSASIPPGRDTQYF.

This rearrangement joins TRBV6-2 or TRBV6-3 to TRBJ1-1, with a tentative D call TRBD1 (5 bases). Germline V gives CDR1 MNHEY, CDR2 SVGEGT. The V gene lost 2 bases and the J gene lost 0 bases, with 7 bases spanning the gap. The CDR3 covers 14 residues. The CDR3 sequence: CASSYRDLNTEAFF. The CDR3 bases are TGTGCCAGCAGTTACCGGGACCTGAACACTGAAGCTTTCTTT.

This sequence joins TRBV7-2 and TRBJ2-7; tentative D call: TRBD2 (6 bases). V lost 1 base, J lost 2 bases, and 12 bases lay in between. CDR3 length equals 15 residues. Germline V lookup: CDR1 SGHTA, CDR2 FQGNSA. The chain's CDR3 is CASSLGPGLTYEQYF. CDR3 DNA: TGTGCCAGCAGCTTAGGACCGGGACTCACCTACGAGCAGTACTTC.

This clonotype was counted only a few times. The CDR3 DNA reads as TGTGCCATCAGAGCGGGGGGGCGAACAGATACGCAGTATTTT. This gives the protein CAIRAGGRTDTQYF. V gene TRBV10-3 combines with J gene TRBJ2-3; 10 bases line up with TRBD2. Germline lookup yields CDR1 ENHRY and CDR2 SYGVKD. V trimming: 6 bases; J trimming: 3 bases; junction bases outside the gene matches: 3. There are 14 residues in the CDR3.

This clonotype was observed a handful of times. The chain employs TRBV2 and TRBJ1-5, with 9 positions matching TRBD1. CDR3 length equals 17 residues. CDR1 and CDR2 from the germline V gene are SNHLY and FYNNEI. V gave up 0 bases and J gave up 0 bases; unmatched junction bases: 3. CDR3 in amino acids: CASSEAGTGYSNQPQHF. The CDR3 DNA sequence: TGTGCCAGCAGTGAAGCGGGGACAGGGTATAGCAATCAGCCCCAGCATTTT.

This clonotype was seen a handful of times. The rearrangement uses TRBV12-3 or TRBV12-4 and TRBJ1-2; TRBD1 is a possible D gene (6 bases). There are 14 residues in the CDR3. With 5 bases removed from V and 7 bases from J, the gap between germline ends came to 17 bases. The CDR3 sequence: CASSPGDLIPGYTF. The CDR3 nucleotides are TGTGCCAGCAGTCCAGGGGACCTTATACCTGGCTACACCTTC.

This clonotype was seen a few times. The V and J genes are TRBV11-2 and TRBJ2-5; D remains ambiguous. The CDR3 has 15 amino acids. Germline V gene lookup returns CDR1 SGHAT and CDR2 FQNNGV. Between the trimmed V and J ends, which lost 2 bases and 1 base, there was a span of 11 bases. The chain's CDR3 is CASSLSLTGQETQYF. Here the CDR3 DNA reads TGTGCCAGCAGCTTATCCCTGACGGGCCAAGAGACCCAGTACTTC.

The chain combines TRBV20-1 with TRBJ2-2; TRBD1 matches at 11 bases. Germline CDR1 and CDR2: DFQATT and SNEGSKA (reference sequence). The CDR3 spans 15 residues. The V gene end was trimmed by 3 bases and the J gene end by 6 bases; junction bases not matched to a gene: 6. The CDR3 spells CSARGQGDGSGELFF. The CDR3 DNA reads TGCAGTGCTAGGGGACAGGGGGACGGGTCCGGGGAGCTGTTTTTT.

The J gene is TRBJ2-3, the V gene TRBV12-5; D is unclear. V shed 0 bases and J shed 1 base, with 11 bases lying between them. Per germline, CDR1 LGHNT and CDR2 FRNRAP. The CDR3 loop spans 16 amino acids. CDR3 nucleotide sequence: TGTGCTAGTGGTTTGGTACTTGGCCTACGCACAGATACGCAGTATTTT. This translates into CASGLVLGLRTDTQYF.

This clonotype was observed a handful of times. Here the CDR3 DNA reads TGTGCCAGTAGTCAGACAGGCCAATATGGCTACACCTTC. Translated, it gives CASSQTGQYGYTF. This chain joins TRBV19 and TRBJ1-2; possible D gene TRBD1, 6 bases. CDR1 and CDR2 (germline): LNHDA, SQIVND (reference sequence). There are 13 residues in the CDR3. V lost 5 bases, J lost 5 bases, and 12 bases lay in between.

This clonotype has just a few counts. This chain links TRBV21-1 with TRBJ1-2; TRBD1, the D gene given by the table, was not confirmed from the DNA. TRBV21-1 is flagged as a pseudogene. This CDR3 is built from 13 residues. This CDR3 reads CASTQGANYGYTF. The CDR3 coding sequence is TGTGCCAGCACTCAGGGGGCGAACTATGGCTACACCTTC.

The chain recombines TRBV11-2 with TRBJ2-7; 7 nucleotides agree with TRBD1. The V and J ends lost 5 bases and 7 bases, in that order; junction bases with no gene match: 8. Germline V gene lookup returns CDR1 SGHAT and CDR2 FQNNGV. The CDR3 contains 13 residues. The CDR3 region is CASSPDRAGEQYF. The CDR3 DNA follows: TGTGCCAGCAGCCCAGACAGGGCTGGGGAGCAGTACTTC.

In its sample, this clonotype ranks as large. The chain links TRBV29-1 to TRBJ1-2, with D unclear. CDR1 is SQVTM and CDR2 is ANQGSEA in the germline V gene. Trimming pared 4 bases from V and 5 bases from J, leaving 11 bases between. The CDR3 length is 12 residues. The CDR3 loop is CSVVRSGYGYTF. The DNA of the CDR3 is TGCAGCGTTGTACGGTCGGGGTATGGCTACACCTTC.

This clonotype occurred a few times. The rearrangement uses TRBV15 and TRBJ1-4; D is ambiguous. The CDR3 is 16 amino acids. CDR1 is LNHNV, CDR2 YYDKDF, per germline (reference sequence). V gave up 0 bases and J gave up 7 bases, with 15 bases separating them. The DNA for the CDR3 is TGTGCCACCAGCAGAGAGAGTCAGCAACTAATTGAAAAACTGTTTTTT. Amino acids: CATSRESQQLIEKLFF.

This clonotype is termed medium-sized (0.01 to 0.1%). The rearrangement joins TRBV11-3 to TRBJ1-2; D not resolved. The V and J ends lost 1 base and 1 base respectively, with 10 bases between them. Per the germline V gene, CDR1 is SGHNT and CDR2 is YENEEA. The CDR3 consists of 15 residues. This CDR3 is CASSLVFGFNYGYTF. CDR3 DNA sequence: TGTGCCAGCAGCTTAGTATTCGGGTTTAACTATGGCTACACCTTC.

The V and J genes are TRBV30 and TRBJ1-2, with 9 bases that match TRBD1. The CDR3 is made up of 15 amino acids. Trimming took 1 base from V and 2 from J; bases not matched to a gene: 5. From germline, CDR1 is GTSNPN and CDR2 SVGIG (reference sequence). The CDR3 loop is CAWSGGQGLNYGYTF. The CDR3 DNA follows: TGTGCCTGGAGTGGTGGACAGGGGTTAAACTATGGCTACACCTTC.

The V and J genes are TRBV6-1 and TRBJ2-7; 9 bases align to TRBD2. The CDR3 has 16 residues. Germline V gene sequence: CDR1 MNHNS, CDR2 SASEGT. J lost 5 bases, V lost 6 bases, and 14 bases had no gene match. CDR3: CASSPRQAGGFHEQYF. Written as DNA, the CDR3 is TGTGCCAGCAGCCCACGGCAAGCGGGGGGTTTTCACGAGCAGTACTTC.

This clonotype turned up a few times. J is TRBJ2-3 and V is TRBV20-1; 8 positions agree with TRBD2. The V gene's germline CDR1 is DFQATT and CDR2 SNEGSKA (reference sequence). CDR3 length equals 14 residues. V lost 3 bases and J lost 0; bases outside the gene matches: 2. The CDR3 DNA reads as TGCAGTGCTAGCCGGGGGGGTAGCACAGATACGCAGTATTTT. Translated: CSASRGGSTDTQYF.

The chain joins TRBV24-1 to TRBJ1-5; 7 bases agree with TRBD1. This CDR3 is 15 amino acids long. The V gene end was trimmed by 4 bases and the J gene end by 7 bases; junction bases not matched to a gene: 9. Germline V gene sequence: CDR1 KGHDR, CDR2 SFDVKD. DNA of the CDR3: TGTGCCACCAGTGAAAATCAGGGGGAGAGCCAGCCCCAGCATTTT. Encoded protein: CATSENQGESQPQHF.

This sequence joins TRBV12-3 or TRBV12-4 and TRBJ1-4; a weak D match, TRBD1 (6 bases). Trimming pared 6 bases from V and 10 bases from J, leaving 12 bases between. The CDR3 covers 12 residues. The CDR3 here is CASRGAEGKLFF. The CDR3 DNA is TGTGCCAGCAGGGGGGCCGAGGGAAAACTGTTTTTT.

The chain employs TRBV10-2 and TRBJ2-7; D may be TRBD1 or TRBD2 (5 bases each). The germline gives CDR1 WSHSY, CDR2 SAAADI. V lost 3 bases to trimming and J lost 3 bases, with 15 bases between them. The CDR3 loop spans 15 amino acids. The CDR3 DNA reads as TGCGCCAGCAGTGAAAGAGGGGACGGCCTCTACGAGCAGTACTTC. Residues: CASSERGDGLYEQYF.

The chain carries TRBV6-5 and TRBJ1-4; possible D gene TRBD1, 5 bases. Trimming pared 0 bases from V and 5 bases from J, leaving 13 bases between. This CDR3 has 16 residues. Germline V lookup: CDR1 MNHEY, CDR2 SVGAGI. CDR3 sequence: CASSYSWSGRNEKLFF. The CDR3 coding sequence is TGTGCCAGCAGTTACTCGTGGTCGGGACGGAATGAAAAACTGTTTTTT.

V and J are TRBV12-3 or TRBV12-4 and TRBJ1-2; D unclear. The V end was cut by 5 bases, the J end by 10 bases, with 23 bases between. CDR3 length: 15 residues. CDR3 sequence reads: CASSLRSGSLVDYTF. The CDR3 DNA is TGTGCCAGCAGTCTACGATCCGGATCGCTCGTGGACTACACCTTC.